This TCR beta chain was found in a study of Ad26.COV2.S vaccination and SARS-CoV-2 variants. Study overall: The donor was enrolled in the Ad26.COV2.S arm of the COV1001 trial.

In the case of this clone: The antigen is not known.

Points from the study as a whole: Once vaccination had occurred, spike-specific CD8+ and CD4+ T cell responses reportedly showed substantial breadth. Possibly, TCR breadth and depth analyses underestimated total T cell responses.

Clones were sequenced by immunoSEQ multiplex PCR, and TCRdb holds only the in-frame ones, with some missing. Counted here are about 680,000 clones, more than 70% occurring once; the ten biggest clones make up 1.5%. Treatment indicated: 15 to 20 received Ad26.COV2.S at low or high dose, single or two shots; 5 received placebo; per-sample allocation not given. Sampling was done on day 63 after the first vaccine or placebo injection. Sequences were derived from peripheral blood, sampled in a trial of Ad26.COV2.S vaccine versus placebo. This TCR was recovered from a person aged 18-65 years who received the Ad26.COV2.S COVID-19 vaccine or a placebo.

CDR3 nucleotide sequence: TGTGCCGGGGGGACGCCTGAAGCTTTCTTT. Translated, it gives CAGGTPEAFF. The V gene is TRBV30, the J gene TRBJ1-1, with D maybe TRBD1 (5 bases). The CDR3 length is 10 residues. V was cut by 8 bases and J by 6 bases, with 10 bases left in between. Per the germline V gene, CDR1 is GTSNPN and CDR2 is SVGIG (reference sequence).